Listed here are 24 T cell receptor beta chains from one sample, sequenced in a study of PD-1 blockade in classical Hodgkin lymphoma. Profiled with immunoSEQ multiplex PCR; TCRdb holds only in-frame clones, not every one. The data contain over 85,000 clones, 81% of them singletons. Every patient was affected by relapse after autologous stem cell transplantation, while exposure to brentuximab vedotin was not uniform. This sample comprised peripheral blood mononuclear cells (PBMCs), obtained before the second cycle of nivolumab. These TCRs come from a human donor with classical Hodgkin lymphoma.

This clone was found once. V and J are TRBV7-3 and TRBJ2-1, with TRBD2 matching over 10 bases. This CDR3 is 17 amino acids long. V lost 5 bases to trimming and J lost 5 bases; unmatched junction nucleotides: 12. The germline V gene encodes CDR1 SGHTA and CDR2 FQGTGA. In nucleotides, the CDR3 is TGTGCCAGCAGCCTCCTAGCGGGAGCGGGGGGGCACAATGAGCAGTTCTTC. Residues: CASSLLAGAGGHNEQFF.

The chain carries TRBV4-1 and TRBJ2-7; a weak D match, TRBD1 (5 bases). Trimming shortened V by 2 bases and J by 2 bases, and 19 bases separated the two germline ends. Germline-derived CDR1 and CDR2 are MGHRA and YSYEKL. The CDR3 runs to 17 residues. CDR3 coding DNA: TGCGCCAGCAGCCAAAGGGGCAGGCCGCGTCGCACCTACGAGCAGTACTTC. It translates to CASSQRGRPRRTYEQYF.

V is TRBV14 and J is TRBJ2-7; tentative D call: TRBD2 (6 bases). CDR3 length: 19 amino acids. Germline CDR1 reads SGHDN; CDR2 reads FVKESK. V lost 0 bases, J lost 2 bases, and 23 bases lay in between. The CDR3 sequence: CASSQDVSRGGPPPYEQYF. The CDR3 nucleotides are TGTGCCAGCAGCCAAGATGTGAGTAGGGGAGGACCCCCTCCCTACGAGCAGTACTTC.

This chain joins TRBV7-6 and TRBJ2-7; 9 nucleotides line up with TRBD1. Germline loops: CDR1 SGHVS, CDR2 FNYEAQ. The CDR3 covers 16 residues. V was pared by 2 bases and J by 2 bases, with 7 bases of the junction left unmatched. The CDR3 loop is CASSLSTGTGTYEQYF. CDR3 nucleotides: TGTGCCAGCAGCTTATCTACCGGGACAGGGACCTACGAGCAGTACTTC.

The rearrangement uses TRBV6-1 and TRBJ1-2, with D perhaps matching TRBD1 (5 bases). CDR3 length: 16 amino acids. Trimming cost V 4 bases and J 0 bases, with 15 bases left between them. CDR1 and CDR2 (germline): MNHNS, SASEGT. CDR3 in amino acids: CASSGLTGSANYGYTF. The CDR3 DNA reads as TGTGCCAGCAGTGGGCTAACAGGTTCAGCTAACTATGGCTACACCTTC.

This clone was seen a handful of times. J is TRBJ2-1 and V is TRBV30, with D maybe TRBD2 (5 bases). The CDR3 loop spans 14 amino acids. The germline V gene has CDR1 GTSNPN and CDR2 SVGIG (reference sequence). Trimming took 1 base from V and 6 from J, leaving 13 bases between them. CDR3 DNA sequence: TGTGCCTGGAGTGGGACTCCGGACCCCAATGAGCAGTTCTTC. Its translation: CAWSGTPDPNEQFF.

The J gene is TRBJ2-7, the V gene TRBV18; D might be TRBD1 or TRBD2, each matching 5 bases. This CDR3 spans 13 amino acids. V was cut by 2 bases and J by 3 bases, with 8 bases left in between. Germline V gives CDR1 KGHSH, CDR2 LQKENI. Here the CDR3 DNA reads TGTGCCAGCTCACCAGAGGGGAACTACGAGCAGTACTTC. Amino acid sequence: CASSPEGNYEQYF.

V is TRBV27 and J is TRBJ2-5; TRBD1 agrees at 11 bases. The CDR3 sequence is 14 residues long. The J segment lost 4 bases and the V segment lost 8 bases, leaving 6 bases of the junction unmatched. The germline V gene encodes CDR1 MNHEY and CDR2 SMNVEV (reference sequence). CDR3 nucleotide sequence: TGTGCCAGCGCATCCGGGACAGGGGGAGAGACCCAGTACTTC. This codes for CASASGTGGETQYF.

This clone was seen a handful of times. This chain uses TRBV10-1 with TRBJ2-1; 9 bases are shared with TRBD1. Trimming at V came to 3 bases and at J to 5 bases, leaving 5 bases not matched to a gene. Germline V lookup: CDR1 WNHNN, CDR2 SYGVQD (reference sequence). The CDR3 spans 15 residues. CDR3 sequence reads: CASSEQGAGDNEQFF. The CDR3 DNA is TGCGCCAGCAGTGAACAGGGGGCAGGGGACAATGAGCAGTTCTTC.

The J gene is TRBJ2-1, the V gene TRBV9, with D possibly matching TRBD2 (5 bases). The CDR3 runs to 15 residues. Between the trimmed V and J ends, which lost 0 bases and 10 bases, there was a span of 17 bases. Per germline, CDR1 SGDLS and CDR2 YYNGEE. The CDR3 DNA is TGTGCCAGCAGCGTAGGAGTGGTACCATCGGGGGAGCAGTTCTTC. Translated, it gives CASSVGVVPSGEQFF.

This rearrangement joins TRBV6-5 to TRBJ2-7; D possibly corresponds to TRBD1 (5 bases). Germline loops: CDR1 MNHEY, CDR2 SVGAGI. Trimming took 6 bases from V and 2 from J, leaving 11 bases between them. The CDR3 runs 13 residues. The CDR3 region has the DNA TGTGCCAGCAGCAACCCAGGGACCTACGAGCAGTACTTC. Its translation: CASSNPGTYEQYF.

The chain carries TRBV11-2 and TRBJ2-1; 11 bases are shared with TRBD2. The CDR3 is 16 amino acids. From germline, CDR1 is SGHAT and CDR2 FQNNGV. With 6 bases clipped from V and 3 bases from J, the junction kept 7 bases outside the gene matches. The CDR3, as DNA: TGTGCCAGCAGTTTGCGTCTAGCGGGAGGCTACAATGAGCAGTTCTTC. The encoded protein is CASSLRLAGGYNEQFF.

This chain links TRBV7-9 with TRBJ2-2; TRBD1 aligns across 7 bases. Germline loops: CDR1 SEHNR, CDR2 FQNEAQ (reference sequence). The CDR3 runs 13 residues. Trimming at V came to 5 bases and at J to 6 bases, leaving 3 bases not matched to a gene. CDR3 loop: CASSATGAGELFF. In nucleotides, the CDR3 is TGTGCCAGCAGCGCAACAGGGGCCGGGGAGCTGTTTTTT.

V is TRBV27 and J is TRBJ1-2, with D unresolved. The CDR3 loop spans 15 amino acids. The V and J ends lost 3 bases and 1 base respectively, with 12 bases between them. Germline V gene lookup returns CDR1 MNHEY and CDR2 SMNVEV (reference sequence). The chain's CDR3 is CASSFSHGHNYGYTF. The CDR3 region has the DNA TGTGCCAGCAGTTTTTCCCACGGGCATAACTATGGCTACACCTTC.

The genes are TRBV5-1 and TRBJ2-5, with D tentatively TRBD2 (6 bases). The CDR3 contains 14 residues. Trimming left V 6 bases short and J 4 bases short, with 16 bases between. The germline gives CDR1 SGHRS, CDR2 YFSETQ. The CDR3 DNA reads as TGCGCCAGCACCGGACGGTTGGGAGGAGAGACCCAGTACTTC. Translated, it gives CASTGRLGGETQYF.

J is TRBJ2-3 and V is TRBV10-2; 7 nucleotides agree with TRBD2. Germline loops: CDR1 WSHSY, CDR2 SAAADI. V trimming: 3 bases; J trimming: 5 bases; junction bases outside the gene matches: 8. This CDR3 spans 15 amino acids. The CDR3 here is CASSDRAGSGDTQYF. The CDR3 DNA follows: TGCGCCAGCAGTGACCGAGCGGGGAGTGGAGATACGCAGTATTTT.

This chain joins TRBV29-1 and TRBJ2-2; 12 nucleotides align to TRBD2. V lost 7 bases to trimming and J lost 4 bases; unmatched junction nucleotides: 4. CDR3 length equals 14 residues. The germline CDR1 and CDR2 sequences are SQVTM and ANQGSEA. The CDR3 here is CSARLAGVTGELFF. DNA for the CDR3: TGCAGCGCCAGACTAGCGGGGGTCACCGGGGAGCTGTTTTTT.

This clone was seen a single time. The chain couples TRBV28 to TRBJ1-2; TRBD1 might be the D (6 bases). Germline CDR1 and CDR2: MDHEN and SYDVKM. The V end was cut by 2 bases, the J end by 5 bases, with 15 bases between. The CDR3 spans 15 residues. As DNA, the CDR3 is TGTGCCAGCAGTTTAGGGACATTGAGAACTTATGGCTACACCTTC. This translates into CASSLGTLRTYGYTF.

The chain has TRBV9 and TRBJ2-6; unclear D gene. The CDR3 contains 13 residues. From germline, CDR1 is SGDLS and CDR2 YYNGEE. Between the trimmed V and J ends, which lost 7 bases and 4 bases, there was a span of 9 bases. Written as DNA, the CDR3 is TGTGCCAGCTATAGAACCGGGGCCAACGTCCTGACTTTC. This translates into CASYRTGANVLTF.

The gene calls are TRBV28 and TRBJ1-3; D is unresolved. Trimming pared 7 bases from V and 3 bases from J, leaving 4 bases between. Germline CDR1 and CDR2: MDHEN and SYDVKM. CDR3 length: 11 residues. CDR3 nucleotide sequence: TGTGCCAGCATAAGTGGAAACACCATATATTTT. The encoded protein is CASISGNTIYF.

The J gene is TRBJ2-7, the V gene TRBV7-8; D could derive from TRBD1 or TRBD2 (5 bases each). V was clipped by 5 bases and J by 3 bases, with 17 bases between them. The CDR3 is 15 residues long. Germline CDR1 and CDR2: SGHVS and FQNEAQ. The CDR3 nucleotides read TGTGCCAGCAGCCGATACCGGGACGATTTCTACGAGCAGTACTTC. Encoded protein: CASSRYRDDFYEQYF.

The chain couples TRBV10-3 to TRBJ1-2, with TRBD1 identical over 9 bases. The CDR3 covers 13 residues. Germline V gives CDR1 ENHRY, CDR2 SYGVKD. J was trimmed by 7 bases and V by 6 bases; bases with no gene match: 6. The CDR3 spells CAISPDRGFGYTF. In nucleotides, the CDR3 is TGTGCCATCAGCCCAGACAGGGGGTTTGGCTACACCTTC.

The V and J genes are TRBV7-8 and TRBJ1-2; 9 bases line up with TRBD1. CDR3 size: 19 residues. J gave up 2 bases and V 3 bases, and 16 bases lay outside the gene matches. The germline CDR1 and CDR2 sequences are SGHVS and FQNEAQ. In nucleotides, the CDR3 is TGTGCCAGCAGCTTGAGTGTTTTGGGATCGGACAGGGGAAACTATGGCTACACCTTC. Translation gives CASSLSVLGSDRGNYGYTF.

As to this clone: One end of the junction varies from germline; a read error may be responsible. The chain joins TRBV29-1 to TRBJ1-2, with 9 nucleotides matching TRBD1. CDR3 size: 11 residues. Germline V gene lookup returns CDR1 SQVTM and CDR2 ANQGSEA. Here the CDR3 reads CSVAGTGIGIF. The DNA for the CDR3 is TGCAGCGTTGCAGGGACAGGGATCGGGATCTTC.